Sequencing of this T cell receptor beta chain was carried out in a study of cytomegalovirus exposure and HLA in healthy donors. This clone has only a few counts. The same CDR3 arises from other DNA sequences in this sample as well. The PCR used 60 Vbeta and 13 Jbeta primers. Assay: immunoSEQ multiplex PCR; the TCRdb copy retains only in-frame clones and omits some. Here the sample spans approximately 100,000 clones, approximately 80% being singletons. Between the trimmed V and J ends, which lost 0 bases and 2 bases, there was a span of 5 bases. Looked up from germline, CDR1 is SGHNT and CDR2 is YYREEE (reference sequence). CDR3 length: 13 residues.

V gene TRBV5-4 combines with J gene TRBJ1-1; no definite D call. The sequencing input was PBMCs. The source of this sequence is a female donor in good health and CMV-seropositive. The chain's CDR3 is CASSLGHNTEAFF. The DNA for the CDR3 is TGTGCCAGCAGCTTGGGACACAACACTGAAGCTTTCTTT.